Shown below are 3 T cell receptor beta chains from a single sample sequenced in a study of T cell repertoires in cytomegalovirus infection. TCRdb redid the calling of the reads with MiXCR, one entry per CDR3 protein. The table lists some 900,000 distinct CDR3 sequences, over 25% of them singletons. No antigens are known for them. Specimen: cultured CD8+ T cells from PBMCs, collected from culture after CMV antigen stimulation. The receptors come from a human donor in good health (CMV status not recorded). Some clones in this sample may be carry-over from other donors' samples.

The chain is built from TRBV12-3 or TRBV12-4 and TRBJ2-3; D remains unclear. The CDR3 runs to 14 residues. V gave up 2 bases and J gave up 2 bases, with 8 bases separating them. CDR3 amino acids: CASSLQLLTDTQYF. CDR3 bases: TGTGCCAGCAGTTTACAGCTCCTCACAGATACGCAGTATTTT.

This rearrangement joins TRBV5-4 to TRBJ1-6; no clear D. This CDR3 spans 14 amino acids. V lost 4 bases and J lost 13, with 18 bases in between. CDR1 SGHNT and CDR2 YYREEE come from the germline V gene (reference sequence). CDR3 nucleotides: TGTGCCAGCAGCCCCGCCCGGGCTTCGGAGCCCCTCCACTTT. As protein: CASSPARASEPLHF. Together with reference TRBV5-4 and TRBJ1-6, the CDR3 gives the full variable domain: ETGVTQSPTHLIKTRGQQVTLRCSSQSGHNTVSWYQQALGQGPQFIFQYYREEENGRGNFPPRFSGLQFPNYSSELNVNALELDDSALYLCASSPARASEPLHFGNGTRLTVT.

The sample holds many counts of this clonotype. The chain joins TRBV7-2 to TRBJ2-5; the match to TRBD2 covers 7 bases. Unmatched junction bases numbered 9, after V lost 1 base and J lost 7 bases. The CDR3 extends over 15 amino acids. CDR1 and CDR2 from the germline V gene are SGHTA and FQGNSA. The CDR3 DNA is TGTGCCAGCAGCTTAGGGGGGGGACCGGGTGGGACCCAGTACTTC. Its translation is CASSLGGGPGGTQYF.